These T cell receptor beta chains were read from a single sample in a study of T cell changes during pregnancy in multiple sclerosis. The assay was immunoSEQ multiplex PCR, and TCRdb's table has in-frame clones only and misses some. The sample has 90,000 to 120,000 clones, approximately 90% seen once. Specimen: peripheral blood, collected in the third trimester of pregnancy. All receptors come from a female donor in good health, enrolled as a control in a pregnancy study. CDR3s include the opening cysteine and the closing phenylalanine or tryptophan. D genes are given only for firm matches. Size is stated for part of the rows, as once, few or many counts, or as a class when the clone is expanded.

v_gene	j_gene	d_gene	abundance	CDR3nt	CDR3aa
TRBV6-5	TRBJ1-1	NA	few	TGTGCCAGCAGTCGACCCACAGACAATGAAGCTTTCTTT	CASSRPTDNEAFF
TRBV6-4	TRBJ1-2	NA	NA	TGTGCCAGCAGTGACAGTTTTGGGCAGGGGCCTGGCTACACCTTC	CASSDSFGQGPGYTF
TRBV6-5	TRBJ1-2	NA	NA	TGTGCCAGCAGTTACTCGACGGGGGAGGGTAACTATGGCTACACCTTC	CASSYSTGEGNYGYTF
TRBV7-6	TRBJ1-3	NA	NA	TGTGCCAGCAGCCCCGAAGGACTTGACGGAAACACCATATATTTT	CASSPEGLDGNTIYF
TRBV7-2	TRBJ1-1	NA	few	TGTGCCAGCAGCTTAGCGAGCGGGAACACTGAAGCTTTCTTT	CASSLASGNTEAFF
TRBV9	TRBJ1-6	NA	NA	TGTGCCAGCAGCCCGCTGACAGGTCCTTCCTATAATTCACCCCTCCACTTT	CASSPLTGPSYNSPLHF
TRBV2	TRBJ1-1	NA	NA	TGTGCCACCGTGTCGACTTCGAACACTGAAGCTTTCTTT	CATVSTSNTEAFF
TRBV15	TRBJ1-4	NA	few	TGTGCCACCAGCATCCGGGGAAGGGCTAATGAAAAACTGTTTTTT	CATSIRGRANEKLFF
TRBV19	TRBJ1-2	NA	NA	TGTGCCAGTAGTAGGACAGCTAACTATGGCTACACCTTC	CASSRTANYGYTF
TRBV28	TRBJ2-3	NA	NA	TGTGCCAGCAGTTTAAGCAGGGTGGCAGATACGCAGTATTTT	CASSLSRVADTQYF
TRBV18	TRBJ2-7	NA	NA	TGTGCCAGCTCTCCCCGGACTGACCTTCCCTACGAGCAGTACTTC	CASSPRTDLPYEQYF
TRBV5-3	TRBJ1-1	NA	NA	TGTGCCAGAAGCTTGGTGGAACGACAGAAGAACACTGAAGCTTTCTTT	CARSLVERQKNTEAFF
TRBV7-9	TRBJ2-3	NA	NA	TGTGCCAGCAGCTCTTCGGGGGCGGGGGGCACAGATACGCAGTATTTT	CASSSSGAGGTDTQYF
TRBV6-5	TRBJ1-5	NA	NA	TGTGCCAGCAGTTCAACAGGGTTCAATCAGCCCCAGCATTTT	CASSSTGFNQPQHF
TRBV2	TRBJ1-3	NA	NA	TGTGCCAGCAGTGATTGGGAGGTCTCTGGAAACACCATATATTTT	CASSDWEVSGNTIYF
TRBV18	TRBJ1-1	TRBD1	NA	TGTGCCAGCTCACCCCAGCCCACAGGGGGCTCGGGTGAAGCTTTCTTT	CASSPQPTGGSGEAFF
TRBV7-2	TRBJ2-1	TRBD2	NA	TGTGCCAGCAGCCCCCGTGAGAGCGGGGGGGCCGGTGAGCAGTTCTTC	CASSPRESGGAGEQFF
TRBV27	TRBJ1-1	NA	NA	TGTGCCAGCAGCCTCGACAGGATAAACACTGAAGCTTTCTTT	CASSLDRINTEAFF
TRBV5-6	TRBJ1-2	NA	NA	TGTGCCAGCAGCTTGAGACAGGATCACTATGGCTACACCTTC	CASSLRQDHYGYTF
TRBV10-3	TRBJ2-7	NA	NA	TGTGCCATCAGTGAGTCGGGCCGCCGAACCTCCCTCGAGCAGTACTTC	CAISESGRRTSLEQYF
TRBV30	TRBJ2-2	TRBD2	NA	TGTGCCTGGAGGAGGCGAGCGGGGGGGAACACCGGGGAGCTGTTTTTT	CAWRRRAGGNTGELFF
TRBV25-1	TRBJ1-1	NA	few	TGTGCCAGCAGTGAAGGGAGGTGGACTGAAGCTTTCTTT	CASSEGRWTEAFF
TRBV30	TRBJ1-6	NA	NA	TGTGCCTGGAGTGTACTTGTGACTCAAGATTCACCCCTCCACTTT	CAWSVLVTQDSPLHF
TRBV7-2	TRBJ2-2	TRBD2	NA	TGTGCCAGCAGCTTATACTCTAGCGGGGGGGCCGGGGAGCTGTTTTTT	CASSLYSSGGAGELFF
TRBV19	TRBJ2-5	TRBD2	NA	TGTGCCAGTAGTATGGCGGGGGGGCCGAAGACCCAGTACTTC	CASSMAGGPKTQYF
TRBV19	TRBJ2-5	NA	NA	TGTGCCAGTAGTATAAGAAGCGTCCAAGAGACCCAGTACTTC	CASSIRSVQETQYF
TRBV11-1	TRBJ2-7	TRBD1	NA	TGTGCCAGCAGCTCAGACAGGGGGATCTCCTACGAGCAGTACTTC	CASSSDRGISYEQYF
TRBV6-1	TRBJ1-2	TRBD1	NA	TGTGCCAGCAGTGAAGCCGGAACCGTACAGGGGCCCTATGGCTACACCTTC	CASSEAGTVQGPYGYTF
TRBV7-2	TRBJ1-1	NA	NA	TGTGCCAGCAGCTTAGTTAGGGGGAGGGGGGTGGTAACTGAAGCTTTCTTT	CASSLVRGRGVVTEAFF
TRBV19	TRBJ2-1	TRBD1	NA	TGTGCCAGTAGTATAGTTACAGGGGGATTTTACAATGAGCAGTTCTTC	CASSIVTGGFYNEQFF
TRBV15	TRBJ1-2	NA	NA	TGTGCCACCAGCAGAGATGGGGGCTTGGGCGGCTACACCTTC	CATSRDGGLGGYTF
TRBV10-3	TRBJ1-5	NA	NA	TGTGCCATCAGTGGATCCGGGAACTCAGGCAATCAGCCCCAGCATTTT	CAISGSGNSGNQPQHF
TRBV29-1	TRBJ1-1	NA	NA	TGCAGCGTTGTTCATGTGAGGGGGTTCACTGAAGCTTTCTTT	CSVVHVRGFTEAFF
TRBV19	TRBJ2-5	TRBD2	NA	TGTGCCAGTAGTATGGGGCGGGGGGCCGTAGAGACCCAGTACTTC	CASSMGRGAVETQYF
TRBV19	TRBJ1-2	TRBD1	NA	TGTGCCAGTAGTCCCGGGACAGGGTTAGGCTATGGCTACACCTTC	CASSPGTGLGYGYTF
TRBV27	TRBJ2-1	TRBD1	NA	TGTGCCAGCAGTTTCTTGGACAGGACTAATGAGCAGTTCTTC	CASSFLDRTNEQFF
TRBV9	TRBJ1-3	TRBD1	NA	TGTGCCAGCAGCGACCGGGACAGGGGAAACACCATATATTTT	CASSDRDRGNTIYF
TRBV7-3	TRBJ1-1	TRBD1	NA	TGTGCCAGCAGCAAGGACAGGGGAGGAACTGAAGCTTTCTTT	CASSKDRGGTEAFF
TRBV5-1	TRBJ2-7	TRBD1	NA	TGCGCCAGCAGCTTGGGGGACAGGGGAGTAATGAGGGAGCAGTACTTC	CASSLGDRGVMREQYF